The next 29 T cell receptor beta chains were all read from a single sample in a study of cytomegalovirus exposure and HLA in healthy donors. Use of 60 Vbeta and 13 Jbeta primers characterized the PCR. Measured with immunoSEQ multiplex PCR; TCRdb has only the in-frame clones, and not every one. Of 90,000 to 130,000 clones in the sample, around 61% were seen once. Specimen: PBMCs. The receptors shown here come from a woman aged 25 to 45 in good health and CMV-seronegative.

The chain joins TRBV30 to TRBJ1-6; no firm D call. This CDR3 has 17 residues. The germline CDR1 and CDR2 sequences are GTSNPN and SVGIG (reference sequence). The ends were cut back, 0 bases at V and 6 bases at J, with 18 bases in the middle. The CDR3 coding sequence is TGTGCCTGGAGTGTACCCATTCGGTTTAGCCGTAATTCACCCCTCCACTTT. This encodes CAWSVPIRFSRNSPLHF.

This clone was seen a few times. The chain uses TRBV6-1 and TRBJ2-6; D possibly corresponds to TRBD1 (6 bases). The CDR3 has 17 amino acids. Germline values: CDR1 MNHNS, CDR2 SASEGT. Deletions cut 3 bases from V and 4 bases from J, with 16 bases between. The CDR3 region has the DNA TGTGCCAGCAGTGACACCGCAGGGGCAGCGGGGGCCAACGTCCTGACTTTC. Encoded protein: CASSDTAGAAGANVLTF.

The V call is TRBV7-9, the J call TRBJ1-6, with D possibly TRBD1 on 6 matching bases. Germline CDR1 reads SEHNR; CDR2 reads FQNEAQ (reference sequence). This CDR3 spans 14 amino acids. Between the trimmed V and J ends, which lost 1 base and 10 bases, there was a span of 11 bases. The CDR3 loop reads CASSLGTDHSPLHF. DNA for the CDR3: TGTGCCAGCAGCTTAGGGACAGATCACTCACCCCTCCACTTT.

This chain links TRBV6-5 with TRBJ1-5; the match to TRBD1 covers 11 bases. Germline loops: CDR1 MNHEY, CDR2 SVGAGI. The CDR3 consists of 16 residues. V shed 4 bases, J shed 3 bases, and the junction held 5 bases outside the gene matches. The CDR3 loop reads CASSLRTGGYNQPQHF. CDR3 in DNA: TGTGCCAGCAGTTTAAGGACAGGGGGCTACAATCAGCCCCAGCATTTT.

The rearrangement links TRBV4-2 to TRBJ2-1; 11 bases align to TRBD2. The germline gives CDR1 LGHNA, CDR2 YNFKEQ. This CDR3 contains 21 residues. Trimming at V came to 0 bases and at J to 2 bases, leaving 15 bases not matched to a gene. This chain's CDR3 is CASSQDPIVGLAGITYNEQFF. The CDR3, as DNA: TGTGCCAGCAGCCAAGATCCGATCGTTGGACTAGCGGGTATAACCTACAATGAGCAGTTCTTC.

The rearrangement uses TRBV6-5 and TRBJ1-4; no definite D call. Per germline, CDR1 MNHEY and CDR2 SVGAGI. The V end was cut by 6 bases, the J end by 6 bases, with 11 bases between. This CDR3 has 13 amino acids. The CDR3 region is CASRGGNDEKLFF. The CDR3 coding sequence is TGTGCCAGCAGGGGAGGGAATGATGAAAAACTGTTTTTT.

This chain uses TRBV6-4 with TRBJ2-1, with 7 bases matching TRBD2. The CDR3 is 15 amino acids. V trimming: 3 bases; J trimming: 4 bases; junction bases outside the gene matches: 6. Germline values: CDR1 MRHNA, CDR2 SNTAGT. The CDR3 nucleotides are TGTGCCAGCAGTGAGGTCCCGGGGGGTTACAATGAGCAGTTCTTC. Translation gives CASSEVPGGYNEQFF.

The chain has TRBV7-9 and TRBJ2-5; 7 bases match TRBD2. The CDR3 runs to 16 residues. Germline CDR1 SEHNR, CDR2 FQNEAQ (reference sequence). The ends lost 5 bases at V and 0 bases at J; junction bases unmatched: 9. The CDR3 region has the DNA TGTGCCAGCAGCCCACTACGGGGAGGGTACCAAGAGACCCAGTACTTC. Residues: CASSPLRGGYQETQYF.

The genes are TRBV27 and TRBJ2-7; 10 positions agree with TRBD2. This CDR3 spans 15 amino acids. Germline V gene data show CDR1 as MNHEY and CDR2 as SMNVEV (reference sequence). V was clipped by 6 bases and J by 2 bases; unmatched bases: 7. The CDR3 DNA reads TGTGCCAGCAGGCTAGCGGGAGACGGGCCCTACGAGCAGTACTTC. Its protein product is CASRLAGDGPYEQYF.

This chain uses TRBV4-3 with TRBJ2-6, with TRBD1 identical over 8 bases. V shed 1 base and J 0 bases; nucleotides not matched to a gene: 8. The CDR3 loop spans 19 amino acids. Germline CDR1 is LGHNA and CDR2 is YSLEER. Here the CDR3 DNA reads TGCGCCAGCAGCCAAGGGGACGGGACAGGAATCTCTGGGGCCAACGTCCTGACTTTC. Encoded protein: CASSQGDGTGISGANVLTF.

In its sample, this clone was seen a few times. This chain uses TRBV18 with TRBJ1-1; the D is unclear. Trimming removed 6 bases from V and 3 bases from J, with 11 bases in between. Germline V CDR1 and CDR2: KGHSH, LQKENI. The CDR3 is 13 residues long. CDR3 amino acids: CASSPLPDTEAFF. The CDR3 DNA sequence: TGTGCCAGCTCCCCCCTCCCTGACACTGAAGCTTTCTTT. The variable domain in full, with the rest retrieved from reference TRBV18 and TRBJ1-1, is NAGVMQNPRHLVRRRGQEARLRCSPMKGHSHVYWYRQLPEEGLKFMVYLQKENIIDESGMPKERFSAEFPKEGPSILRIQQVVRGDSAAYFCASSPLPDTEAFFGQGTRLTVV.

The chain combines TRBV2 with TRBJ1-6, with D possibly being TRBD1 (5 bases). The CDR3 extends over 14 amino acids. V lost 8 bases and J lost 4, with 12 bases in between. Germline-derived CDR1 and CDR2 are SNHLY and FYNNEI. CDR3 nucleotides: TGTGCCAGCCACAAGACAGATTATAATTCACCCCTCCACTTT. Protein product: CASHKTDYNSPLHF.

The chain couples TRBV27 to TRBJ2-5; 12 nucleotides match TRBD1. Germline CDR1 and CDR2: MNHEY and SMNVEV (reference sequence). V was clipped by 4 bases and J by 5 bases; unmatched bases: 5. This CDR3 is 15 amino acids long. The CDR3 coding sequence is TGTGCCAGCAGTTCAGGGACAGGGGGCGGGGAGACCCAGTACTTC. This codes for CASSSGTGGGETQYF.

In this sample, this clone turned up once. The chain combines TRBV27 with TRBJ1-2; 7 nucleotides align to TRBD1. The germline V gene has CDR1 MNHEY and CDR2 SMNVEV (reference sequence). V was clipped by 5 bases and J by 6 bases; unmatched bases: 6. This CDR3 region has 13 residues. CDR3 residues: CASSRTGENGYTF. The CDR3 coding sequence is TGTGCCAGCAGTCGAACAGGGGAAAATGGCTACACCTTC.

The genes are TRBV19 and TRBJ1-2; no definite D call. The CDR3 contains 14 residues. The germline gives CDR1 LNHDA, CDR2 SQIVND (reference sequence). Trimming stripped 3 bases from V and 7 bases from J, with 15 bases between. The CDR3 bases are TGTGCCAGTAGTATCGGAGGGAATCGACGTGGCTACACCTTC. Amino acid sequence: CASSIGGNRRGYTF.

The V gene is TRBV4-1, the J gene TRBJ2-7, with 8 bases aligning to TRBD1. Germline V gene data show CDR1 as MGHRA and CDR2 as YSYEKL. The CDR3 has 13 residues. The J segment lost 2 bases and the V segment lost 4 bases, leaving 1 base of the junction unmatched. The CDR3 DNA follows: TGCGCCAGCAGCCCGACAGGGGCCTACGAGCAGTACTTC. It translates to CASSPTGAYEQYF.

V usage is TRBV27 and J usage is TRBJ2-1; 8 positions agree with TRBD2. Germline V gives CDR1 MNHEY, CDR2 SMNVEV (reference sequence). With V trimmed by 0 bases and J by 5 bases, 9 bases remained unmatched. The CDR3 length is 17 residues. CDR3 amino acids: CASSLSFGTRENNEQFF. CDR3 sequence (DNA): TGTGCCAGCAGTTTATCTTTTGGGACTAGGGAGAACAATGAGCAGTTCTTC.

CDR3 amino acids: CASRDQRYNEQFF. The CDR3 DNA follows: TGTGCCAGCAGAGACCAGCGGTACAATGAGCAGTTCTTC. This sequence joins TRBV27 and TRBJ2-1, with a weak D call TRBD2 (5 bases). CDR3 size: 13 residues. The V end was cut by 6 bases, the J end by 4 bases, with 10 bases between. Germline V CDR1 and CDR2: MNHEY, SMNVEV (reference sequence).

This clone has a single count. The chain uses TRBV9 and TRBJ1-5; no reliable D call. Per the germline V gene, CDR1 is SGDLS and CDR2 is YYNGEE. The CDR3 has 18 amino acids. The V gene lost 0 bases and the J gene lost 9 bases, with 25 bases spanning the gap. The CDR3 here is CASSVVDRPCFLKRPQHF. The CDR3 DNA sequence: TGTGCCAGCAGCGTAGTGGATCGTCCTTGTTTTCTGAAGCGGCCCCAGCATTTT.

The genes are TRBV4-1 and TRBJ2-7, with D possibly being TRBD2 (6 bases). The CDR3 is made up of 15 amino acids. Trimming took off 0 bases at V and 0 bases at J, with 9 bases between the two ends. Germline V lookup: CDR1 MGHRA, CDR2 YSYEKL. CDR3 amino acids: CASSQDAGSSYEQYF. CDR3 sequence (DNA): TGCGCCAGCAGCCAAGACGCGGGGAGCTCCTACGAGCAGTACTTC.

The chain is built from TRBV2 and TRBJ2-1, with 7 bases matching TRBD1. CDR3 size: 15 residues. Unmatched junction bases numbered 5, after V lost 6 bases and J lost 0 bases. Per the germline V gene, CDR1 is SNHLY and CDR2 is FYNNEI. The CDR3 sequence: CASRPTGVSYNEQFF. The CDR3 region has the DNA TGTGCCAGCAGGCCCACAGGGGTCTCCTACAATGAGCAGTTCTTC.

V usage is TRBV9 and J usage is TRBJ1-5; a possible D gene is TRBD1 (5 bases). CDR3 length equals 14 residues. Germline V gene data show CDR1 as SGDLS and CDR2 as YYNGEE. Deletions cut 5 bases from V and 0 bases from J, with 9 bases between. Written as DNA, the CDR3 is TGTGCCAGCAGTCCGGGGGATAGCAATCAGCCCCAGCATTTT. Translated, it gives CASSPGDSNQPQHF.

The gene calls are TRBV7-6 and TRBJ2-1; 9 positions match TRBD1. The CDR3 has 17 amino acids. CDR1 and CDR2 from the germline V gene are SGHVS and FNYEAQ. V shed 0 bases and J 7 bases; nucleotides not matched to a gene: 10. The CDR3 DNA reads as TGTGCCAGCAGCTTAGCGTTGAGGACAGGGGTCGGGAATGAGCAGTTCTTC. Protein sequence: CASSLALRTGVGNEQFF.

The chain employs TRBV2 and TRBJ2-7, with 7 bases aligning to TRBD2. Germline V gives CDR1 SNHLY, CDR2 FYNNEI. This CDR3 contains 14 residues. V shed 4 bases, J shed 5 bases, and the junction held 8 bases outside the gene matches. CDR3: CASSVPREKDEQYF. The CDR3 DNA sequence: TGTGCCAGCAGTGTCCCGCGGGAGAAAGACGAGCAGTACTTC.

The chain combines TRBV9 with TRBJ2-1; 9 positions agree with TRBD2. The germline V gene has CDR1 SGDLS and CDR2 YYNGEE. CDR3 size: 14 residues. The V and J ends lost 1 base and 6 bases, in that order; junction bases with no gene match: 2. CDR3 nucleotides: TGTGCCAGCAGCGTACTAGCGGGAAGCAATGAGCAGTTCTTC. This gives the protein CASSVLAGSNEQFF. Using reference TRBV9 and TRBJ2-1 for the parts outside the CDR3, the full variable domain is DSGVTQTPKHLITATGQRVTLRCSPRSGDLSVYWYQQSLDQGLQFLIQYYNGEERAKGNILERFSAQQFPDLHSELNLSSLELGDSALYFCASSVLAGSNEQFFGPGTRLTVL.

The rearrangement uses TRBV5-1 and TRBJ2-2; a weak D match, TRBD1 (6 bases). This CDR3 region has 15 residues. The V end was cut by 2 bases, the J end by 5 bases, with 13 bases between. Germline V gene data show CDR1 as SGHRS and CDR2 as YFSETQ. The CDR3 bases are TGCGCCAGCAGCTTTAGGGGGACGGTGACCGGGGAGCTGTTTTTT. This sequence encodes CASSFRGTVTGELFF. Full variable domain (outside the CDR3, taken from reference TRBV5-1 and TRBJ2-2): KAGVTQTPRYLIKTRGQQVTLSCSPISGHRSVSWYQQTPGQGLQFLFEYFSETQRNKGNFPGRFSGRQFSNSRSEMNVSTLELGDSALYLCASSFRGTVTGELFFGEGSRLTVL.

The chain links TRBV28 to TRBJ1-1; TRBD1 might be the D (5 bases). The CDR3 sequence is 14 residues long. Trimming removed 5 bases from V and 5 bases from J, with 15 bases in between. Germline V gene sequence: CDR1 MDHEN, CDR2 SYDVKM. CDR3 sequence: CASSTSGGATEAFF. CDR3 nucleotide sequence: TGTGCCAGCAGTACATCAGGAGGGGCTACTGAAGCTTTCTTT.

CDR3 protein: CAIGPGTSGAAYNEQFF. CDR3 in DNA: TGTGCCATTGGTCCCGGGACTAGCGGGGCCGCCTACAATGAGCAGTTCTTC. The genes are TRBV10-3 and TRBJ2-1; 13 bases are a match to TRBD2. The CDR3 has 17 amino acids. Losses at the gene ends were 9 bases for V and 2 bases for J; bases not matched to a gene: 10. Germline values: CDR1 ENHRY, CDR2 SYGVKD.

The DNA for the CDR3 is TGTGCCAGCAGGGCGGAGGCCTACGAGCAGTACTTC. Amino acid sequence: CASRAEAYEQYF. The chain joins TRBV28 to TRBJ2-7, with TRBD2 as a possible D gene (5 bases). This CDR3 is 12 amino acids long. Germline CDR1 is MDHEN and CDR2 is SYDVKM. The V end was cut by 6 bases, the J end by 2 bases, with 8 bases between.